Below, 20 T cell receptor beta chains from the same sample are listed, as sequenced in a study of T-cell reconstitution after alpha-beta-depleted transplantation in children. This sample's TCRbeta library carried unique molecular identifier barcodes. MiXCR, applied by TCRdb to the PCR reads, yields one record per CDR3 protein. The sample yields 500,000 or so distinct CDR3 sequences, approximately 32% seen once. The sample here was PBMCs from the stem cell graft donor, taken from the stem cell graft. The receptors originated from a human donor who donated a stem cell graft to a child with aplastic anemia.

The sample holds a few counts of this clonotype. The chain recombines TRBV10-3 with TRBJ2-5; 11 bases match TRBD2. This CDR3 is built from 12 residues. Germline lookup yields CDR1 ENHRY and CDR2 SYGVKD. V shed 10 bases, J shed 4 bases, and the junction held 2 bases outside the gene matches. The CDR3 protein is CATGLAGETQYF. The CDR3 DNA follows: TGTGCCACAGGACTAGCGGGAGAGACCCAGTACTTC.

V is TRBV9 and J is TRBJ1-1; D is unclear. The V gene's germline CDR1 is SGDLS and CDR2 YYNGEE. Deletions cut 4 bases from V and 0 bases from J, with 13 bases between. The CDR3 sequence is 15 residues long. CDR3 region: CASSPRRAVNTEAFF. CDR3 in DNA: TGTGCCAGCAGCCCCCGCCGGGCTGTGAACACTGAAGCTTTCTTT.

The table lists this clonotype with many counts. This chain joins TRBV28 and TRBJ1-2, with D hard to call. With 2 bases removed from V and 0 bases from J, the gap between germline ends came to 4 bases. The CDR3 has 13 residues. CDR1 and CDR2 from the germline V gene are MDHEN and SYDVKM. The CDR3 bases are TGTGCCAGCAGTTTAGGGACTAACTATGGCTACACCTTC. As protein: CASSLGTNYGYTF.

There are a few counts of this clonotype. CDR3 DNA sequence: TGTGCCAGCAGCGTAGAAAGGGGACAGTTCGTCTATGGCTACACCTTC. Protein sequence: CASSVERGQFVYGYTF. V is TRBV9 and J is TRBJ1-2, with TRBD1 identical over 7 bases. Germline lookup yields CDR1 SGDLS and CDR2 YYNGEE. Trimming at V came to 0 bases and at J to 4 bases, leaving 9 bases not matched to a gene. The CDR3 is 16 amino acids.

This chain joins TRBV12-3 or TRBV12-4 and TRBJ1-5; no clear D. The CDR3 covers 15 residues. With 1 base removed from V and 6 bases from J, the gap between germline ends came to 13 bases. The CDR3 region is CASSLGQPLCQPQHF. The CDR3 DNA reads TGTGCCAGCAGTTTAGGCCAGCCCCTCTGTCAGCCCCAGCATTTT.

This chain connects TRBV6-5 to TRBJ2-2; a possible D gene is TRBD2 (6 bases). CDR3 size: 14 residues. V lost 3 bases, J lost 5 bases, and 10 bases lay in between. Germline values: CDR1 MNHEY, CDR2 SVGAGI. The CDR3 sequence: CASSYGRWTGELFF. The CDR3 DNA follows: TGTGCCAGCAGTTATGGGAGGTGGACCGGGGAGCTGTTTTTT.

This clonotype was counted only a few times. The genes are TRBV4-2 and TRBJ1-1, with D uncertain. Deletions cut 0 bases from V and 7 bases from J, with 21 bases between. The germline gives CDR1 LGHNA, CDR2 YNFKEQ. CDR3 length equals 17 residues. The CDR3 DNA sequence: TGTGCCAGCAGCCAAGATTCTGGGCTTGGTGGAGCGGGTGAAGCTTTCTTT. This gives the protein CASSQDSGLGGAGEAFF.

The chain uses TRBV20-1 and TRBJ1-3, with a weak D call TRBD1 (6 bases). The length of the CDR3 is 16 residues. Trimming removed 0 bases from V and 0 bases from J, with 12 bases in between. The germline gives CDR1 DFQATT, CDR2 SNEGSKA (reference sequence). CDR3: CSARDIRGYSGNTIYF. In nucleotides, the CDR3 is TGCAGTGCTAGAGATATCAGGGGTTACTCTGGAAACACCATATATTTT.

This clonotype turned up a few times. The V gene is TRBV20-1, the J gene TRBJ2-3; D gene unclear. Germline-derived CDR1 and CDR2 are DFQATT and SNEGSKA (reference sequence). The CDR3 runs to 15 residues. V lost 6 bases, J lost 4 bases, and 20 bases lay in between. CDR3 DNA: TGCAGTGCGCTAGACCTACAACTTACACCAGATACGCAGTATTTT. Protein: CSALDLQLTPDTQYF.

This chain connects TRBV7-2 to TRBJ2-3, with 10 bases lining up with TRBD2. The CDR3 contains 15 residues. Germline loops: CDR1 SGHTA, CDR2 FQGNSA. J was trimmed by 6 bases and V by 5 bases; bases with no gene match: 8. CDR3 in amino acids: CASSPVGLAADTQYF. In nucleotides, the CDR3 is TGTGCCAGCAGCCCCGTTGGACTAGCGGCGGATACGCAGTATTTT.

This chain joins TRBV11-3 and TRBJ2-1, with 8 bases identical to TRBD2. V lost 4 bases and J lost 10; bases outside the gene matches: 18. Per the germline V gene, CDR1 is SGHNT and CDR2 is YENEEA. The CDR3 extends over 17 amino acids. CDR3 bases: TGTGCCAGCAGCTCAACCTTCAGTAGCGGGGCCCCCCTGGAGCAGTTCTTC. Its protein is CASSSTFSSGAPLEQFF.

This clonotype was picked up one time. The chain has TRBV9 and TRBJ2-5; D gene unclear. CDR1 and CDR2 from the germline V gene are SGDLS and YYNGEE. The CDR3 runs to 15 residues. V lost 2 bases, J lost 0 bases, and 11 bases lay in between. For the CDR3, the DNA is TGTGCCAGCAGCGTGGGCAGGCGAAACCAAGAGACCCAGTACTTC. Translating gives CASSVGRRNQETQYF.

The chain couples TRBV5-1 to TRBJ1-1; D remains ambiguous. CDR3 length: 15 residues. The germline V gene has CDR1 SGHRS and CDR2 YFSETQ. V was shortened by 4 bases and J by 5 bases, with 18 bases between the two germline ends. CDR3 residues: CASSTSVGRQTEAFF. CDR3 nucleotide sequence: TGCGCCAGCAGCACATCCGTGGGGAGGCAGACTGAAGCTTTCTTT.

V usage is TRBV5-4 and J usage is TRBJ2-4; maybe TRBD1 (6 bases). Germline CDR1 reads SGHNT; CDR2 reads YYREEE (reference sequence). The CDR3 runs to 16 residues. V was pared by 4 bases and J by 0 bases, with 14 bases between. DNA of the CDR3: TGTGCCAGCAGCCAAGGGACAAACGTAGCCAAAAACATTCAGTACTTC. This gives the protein CASSQGTNVAKNIQYF. The entire variable domain, with the rest obtained from reference TRBV5-4 and TRBJ2-4, is as follows: ETGVTQSPTHLIKTRGQQVTLRCSSQSGHNTVSWYQQALGQGPQFIFQYYREEENGRGNFPPRFSGLQFPNYSSELNVNALELDDSALYLCASSQGTNVAKNIQYFGAGTRLSVL.

The chain joins TRBV5-6 to TRBJ2-2, with 9 bases matching TRBD1. Germline V CDR1 and CDR2: SGHDT, YYEEEE. The CDR3 is 15 amino acids. V gave up 2 bases and J gave up 7 bases; unmatched junction bases: 6. The CDR3 is CASSFGTGTIGELFF. The CDR3 DNA reads TGTGCCAGCAGCTTCGGGACAGGGACTATCGGGGAGCTGTTTTTT.

Only a few counts were recorded for this clonotype. This rearrangement joins TRBV29-1 to TRBJ1-1, with 8 bases aligning to TRBD1. Germline V gives CDR1 SQVTM, CDR2 ANQGSEA. V was pared by 4 bases and J by 4 bases, with 2 bases of the junction left unmatched. The CDR3 is 12 amino acids. CDR3 residues: CSVGGQATEAFF. CDR3 DNA sequence: TGCAGCGTTGGGGGACAGGCCACTGAAGCTTTCTTT.

This clonotype has only a few counts. V usage is TRBV6-5 and J usage is TRBJ2-5, with 8 nucleotides matching TRBD2. This CDR3 has 14 residues. V shed 2 bases and J 9 bases; nucleotides not matched to a gene: 8. The germline gives CDR1 MNHEY, CDR2 SVGAGI. The CDR3 DNA is TGTGCCAGCAGTTACGGGACTAGTACTGGGGCCCAGTACTTC. Its protein product is CASSYGTSTGAQYF.

This clonotype was counted a few times. The CDR3 region is CATSRGDEQGYEQYF. The DNA for the CDR3 is TGTGCCACCAGCAGAGGCGATGAACAGGGTTACGAGCAGTACTTC. The chain combines TRBV15 with TRBJ2-7; tentative D call: TRBD1 (6 bases). The CDR3 runs to 15 residues. The V end lost 1 base, the J end lost 4 bases, and 14 bases lay between the germline ends. Germline V CDR1 and CDR2: LNHNV, YYDKDF (reference sequence).

This clonotype has just a few counts. J is TRBJ1-1 and V is TRBV7-2; the D is unclear. Trimming left V 2 bases short and J 1 base short, with 8 bases between. Looked up from germline, CDR1 is SGHTA and CDR2 is FQGNSA. The CDR3 is 14 residues long. CDR3 residues: CASSLQAPNTEAFF. The CDR3 DNA is TGTGCCAGCAGCTTACAGGCGCCGAACACTGAAGCTTTCTTT.

This rearrangement joins TRBV7-9 to TRBJ1-1; D unclear. Trimming removed 5 bases at V and 0 bases at J, with 10 bases between. The CDR3 sequence is 14 residues long. Germline V gives CDR1 SEHNR, CDR2 FQNEAQ (reference sequence). The CDR3 bases are TGTGCCAGCAGCGCTAGCCAATTGAACACTGAAGCTTTCTTT. This encodes CASSASQLNTEAFF. Together with reference TRBV7-9 and TRBJ1-1, the CDR3 gives the full variable domain: DTGVSQNPRHKITKRGQNVTFRCDPISEHNRLYWYRQTLGQGPEFLTYFQNEAQLEKSRLLSDRFSAERPKGSFSTLEIQRTEQGDSAMYLCASSASQLNTEAFFGQGTRLTVV.